One sample yielded the 20 T cell receptor beta chains listed below, sequenced in a study of T cells in Graves' hyperthyroidism and ophthalmopathy. TCR beta CDR3 sequences were amplified from RNA transcripts. Researchers ran a first-round RT-PCR on the TCR CDR3 using the HTBI primer set. Each CDR3 protein gets one entry after TCRdb re-called the multiplex PCR reads with MiXCR. Altogether about 560,000 distinct CDR3 sequences are present, 15% to 19% being singletons, with the ten largest covering approximately 7%. What was sequenced was blood. The receptors originated from a woman in her thirties with Graves' hyperthyroidism.

This chain connects TRBV12-3 or TRBV12-4 to TRBJ2-1; 13 bases fit TRBD2. J gave up 5 bases and V 5 bases, and 15 bases lay outside the gene matches. This CDR3 is built from 19 residues. The CDR3 loop is CASSLGTSGIKMSNNEQFF. CDR3 bases: TGTGCCAGCAGTCTCGGGACTAGCGGGATAAAAATGTCGAACAATGAGCAGTTCTTC.

This clonotype has ten or more counts. Here the CDR3 reads CASSSGQGAGNIQYF. For the CDR3, the DNA is TGTGCCAGCAGCTCAGGGCAGGGAGCGGGAAACATTCAGTACTTC. The chain uses TRBV11-1 and TRBJ2-4; perhaps TRBD2 as D (6 bases). V lost 4 bases to trimming and J lost 6 bases, with 16 bases between them. Per the germline V gene, CDR1 is SGHAT and CDR2 is FQDESV (reference sequence). This CDR3 is 15 amino acids long.

This clonotype was counted ten times or more. The J gene is TRBJ2-7, the V gene TRBV12-3 or TRBV12-4; no reliable D call. Trimming took off 8 bases at V and 3 bases at J, with 8 bases between the two ends. The length of the CDR3 is 11 residues. CDR3 sequence reads: CASAVHYEQYF. Here the CDR3 DNA reads TGTGCCAGCGCGGTCCACTACGAGCAGTACTTC.

The genes are TRBV9 and TRBJ1-2; tentative D call: TRBD1 (6 bases). CDR3 length equals 17 residues. V lost 0 bases and J 3 bases, leaving 18 bases between the germline ends. Germline CDR1 reads SGDLS; CDR2 reads YYNGEE. CDR3 nucleotides: TGTGCCAGCAGCGTAGCTTTGGGGGCGGCATCCTACTATGGCTACACCTTC. Translating it yields CASSVALGAASYYGYTF.

The sample holds a few counts of this clonotype. The rearrangement joins TRBV4-2 to TRBJ2-7; maybe TRBD1 (5 bases). V shed 1 base and J shed 5 bases, with 18 bases lying between them. The CDR3 length is 16 residues. Germline V lookup: CDR1 LGHNA, CDR2 YNFKEQ. This chain's CDR3 is CASSQGQQVAFHEQYF. The CDR3 DNA reads TGTGCCAGCAGCCAAGGTCAACAGGTCGCCTTCCACGAGCAGTACTTC.

In its sample, this clonotype was seen many times. The gene calls are TRBV10-3 and TRBJ2-7; TRBD2 agrees at 9 bases. In germline, CDR1 is ENHRY, CDR2 SYGVKD. V lost 0 bases, J lost 7 bases, and 10 bases stayed unmatched. This CDR3 has 16 amino acids. The CDR3 spells CAISESTSGGHGEQYF. CDR3 nucleotides: TGTGCCATCAGTGAGTCGACTAGCGGAGGACACGGGGAGCAGTACTTC.

Only a few counts were recorded for this clonotype. The rearrangement joins TRBV7-9 to TRBJ2-7; perhaps D is TRBD1 or TRBD2 (5 bases each). Germline V gene sequence: CDR1 SEHNR, CDR2 FQNEAQ (reference sequence). This CDR3 is 15 amino acids long. Deletions cut 1 base from V and 5 bases from J, with 15 bases between. This CDR3 is CASSLGGWGWNEQYF. The DNA for the CDR3 is TGTGCCAGCAGCTTAGGCGGGTGGGGGTGGAACGAGCAGTACTTC.

This clonotype was detected many times. V usage is TRBV12-3 or TRBV12-4 and J usage is TRBJ1-4, with TRBD1 matching over 9 bases. The CDR3 consists of 15 residues. V lost 5 bases and J lost 7; bases outside the gene matches: 8. CDR3 amino acids: CASSQGDRVREKLFF. The CDR3, as DNA: TGTGCCAGCAGTCAGGGGGACAGGGTACGTGAAAAACTGTTTTTT.

This rearrangement joins TRBV7-9 to TRBJ2-7, with 8 bases aligning to TRBD1. Germline CDR1 and CDR2: SEHNR and FQNEAQ (reference sequence). The V gene end was trimmed by 6 bases and the J gene end by 4 bases; junction bases not matched to a gene: 11. This CDR3 contains 15 residues. CDR3 sequence reads: CASRDPGGSGYEQYF. The CDR3 DNA follows: TGTGCCAGCAGGGACCCAGGGGGCTCTGGGTACGAGCAGTACTTC.

The chain combines TRBV7-9 with TRBJ1-1, with D maybe TRBD1 (5 bases). The V and J ends lost 3 bases and 4 bases respectively, with 15 bases between them. The CDR3 consists of 15 residues. Germline V gene data show CDR1 as SEHNR and CDR2 as FQNEAQ (reference sequence). The CDR3 is CASSFNRQGGTEAFF. For the CDR3, the DNA is TGTGCCAGCAGCTTCAACCGGCAGGGTGGCACTGAAGCTTTCTTT.

This clonotype was recorded many times. This rearrangement joins TRBV3-1 to TRBJ1-2, with a possible D match to TRBD1 (6 bases). Trimming cost V 5 bases and J 1 base, with 11 bases left between them. In germline, CDR1 is LGHDT, CDR2 YNNKEL (reference sequence). This CDR3 region has 14 residues. CDR3 amino acids: CASSTWTVNYGYTF. The DNA for the CDR3 is TGTGCCAGCAGCACCTGGACAGTTAACTATGGCTACACCTTC.

This chain links TRBV25-1 with TRBJ2-6; no reliable D call. Trimming removed 7 bases from V and 0 bases from J, with 16 bases in between. The CDR3 covers 17 residues. CDR1 MGHDK and CDR2 SYGVNS come from the germline V gene. CDR3 protein: CASTKGIGVSGANVLTF. In DNA, the CDR3 is TGTGCCAGCACCAAAGGGATTGGGGTCTCTGGGGCCAACGTCCTGACTTTC.

The chain carries TRBV29-1 and TRBJ2-7; D is unresolved. Germline V CDR1 and CDR2: SQVTM, ANQGSEA. The CDR3 is made up of 13 amino acids. With 7 bases removed from V and 1 base from J, the gap between germline ends came to 14 bases. CDR3 loop: CSAGVTDSYEQYF. The CDR3 DNA is TGCAGCGCCGGCGTAACAGATTCCTACGAGCAGTACTTC.

This clonotype was seen more than once but under ten times. The gene calls are TRBV10-3 and TRBJ2-3, with 13 bases matching TRBD2. The junction had 1 base not matched to a gene; V was cut back by 5 bases and J by 2 bases. This CDR3 is 15 amino acids long. The germline CDR1 and CDR2 sequences are ENHRY and SYGVKD. The CDR3: CAISTSGRDTDTQYF. The CDR3 DNA is TGTGCCATCAGTACTAGCGGGAGGGACACAGATACGCAGTATTTT.

This clonotype was picked up many times. The chain joins TRBV5-1 to TRBJ2-1; D may be TRBD2 (5 bases). Looked up from germline, CDR1 is SGHRS and CDR2 is YFSETQ. This CDR3 contains 15 residues. Trimming took off 4 bases at V and 5 bases at J, with 16 bases between the two ends. CDR3 residues: CASSPGGRVDNEQFF. CDR3 coding DNA: TGCGCCAGCAGCCCCGGAGGACGGGTGGACAATGAGCAGTTCTTC.

This clonotype was picked up a small number of times. The rearrangement joins TRBV15 to TRBJ2-7; possibly TRBD2 for D (5 bases). The germline V gene has CDR1 LNHNV and CDR2 YYDKDF (reference sequence). V was clipped by 0 bases and J by 6 bases, with 6 bases between them. The CDR3 runs 12 residues. The CDR3 sequence is CATSRDGVEQYF. CDR3 DNA sequence: TGTGCCACCAGCAGAGACGGGGTCGAGCAGTACTTC.

This clonotype was observed many times. The chain joins TRBV2 to TRBJ2-2; D not certain. Per the germline V gene, CDR1 is SNHLY and CDR2 is FYNNEI. V lost 2 bases and J lost 7, with 8 bases in between. This CDR3 contains 13 residues. The CDR3 bases are TGTGCCAGCAGTGAAAACCGGCTCGGGGAGCTGTTTTTT. As protein: CASSENRLGELFF.

This clonotype was seen at least ten times. The rearrangement links TRBV30 to TRBJ2-1, with a weak D call TRBD1 (6 bases). The CDR3 contains 12 residues. Germline V lookup: CDR1 GTSNPN, CDR2 SVGIG (reference sequence). V lost 1 base to trimming and J lost 10 bases, with 11 bases between them. The chain's CDR3 is CAWSDRTDEQFF. The CDR3 DNA reads as TGTGCCTGGAGTGATCGGACAGACGAGCAGTTCTTC.

This clonotype was seen more than once but under ten times. The rearrangement joins TRBV20-1 to TRBJ2-3; 11 positions match TRBD2. CDR3 length: 20 amino acids. Germline loops: CDR1 DFQATT, CDR2 SNEGSKA (reference sequence). V lost 6 bases and J lost 1; bases outside the gene matches: 21. This CDR3 reads CSASGPGTSGPRAGTDTQYF. The CDR3 region has the DNA TGCAGTGCCTCAGGTCCCGGGACTAGCGGACCCCGAGCGGGCACAGATACGCAGTATTTT.

This clonotype appeared a few times. A read error is possible here, since a much larger clone lies one base away. The genes are TRBV12-3 or TRBV12-4 and TRBJ2-7, with a tentative D call TRBD2 (7 bases). CDR3 length: 14 amino acids. The CDR3 DNA sequence: TGTGTCAGCAGTATGGGCGGGGGCCCCTACGAGCAGTACTTC. It yields the protein CVSSMGGGPYEQYF.